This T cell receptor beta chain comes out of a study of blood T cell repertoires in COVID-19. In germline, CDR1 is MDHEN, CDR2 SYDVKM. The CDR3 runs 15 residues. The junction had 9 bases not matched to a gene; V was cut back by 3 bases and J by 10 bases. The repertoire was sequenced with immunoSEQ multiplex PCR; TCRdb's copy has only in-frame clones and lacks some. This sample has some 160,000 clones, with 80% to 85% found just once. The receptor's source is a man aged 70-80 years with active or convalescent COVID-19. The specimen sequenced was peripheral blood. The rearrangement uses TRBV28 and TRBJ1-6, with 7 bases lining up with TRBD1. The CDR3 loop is CASSFPDRVGSPLHF. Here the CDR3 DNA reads TGTGCCAGCAGTTTCCCCGACAGGGTCGGGTCACCCCTCCACTTT.